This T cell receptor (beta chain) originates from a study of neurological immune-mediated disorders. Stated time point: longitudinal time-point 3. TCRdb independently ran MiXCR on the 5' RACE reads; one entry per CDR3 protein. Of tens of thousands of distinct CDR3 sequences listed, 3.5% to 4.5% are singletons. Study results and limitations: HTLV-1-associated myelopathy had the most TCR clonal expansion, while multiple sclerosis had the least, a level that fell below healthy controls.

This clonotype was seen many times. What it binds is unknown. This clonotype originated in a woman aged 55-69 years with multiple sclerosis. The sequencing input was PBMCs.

Written as DNA, the CDR3 is TGTGCCAGCAGCTTACCTGGAGGTTACAATGAGCAGTTCTTC. It is translated as CASSLPGGYNEQFF. The V gene is TRBV7-9, the J gene TRBJ2-1, with D tentatively TRBD2 (5 bases). The length of the CDR3 is 14 residues. Deletions cut 2 bases from V and 4 bases from J, with 9 bases between. In germline, CDR1 is SEHNR, CDR2 FQNEAQ (reference sequence).